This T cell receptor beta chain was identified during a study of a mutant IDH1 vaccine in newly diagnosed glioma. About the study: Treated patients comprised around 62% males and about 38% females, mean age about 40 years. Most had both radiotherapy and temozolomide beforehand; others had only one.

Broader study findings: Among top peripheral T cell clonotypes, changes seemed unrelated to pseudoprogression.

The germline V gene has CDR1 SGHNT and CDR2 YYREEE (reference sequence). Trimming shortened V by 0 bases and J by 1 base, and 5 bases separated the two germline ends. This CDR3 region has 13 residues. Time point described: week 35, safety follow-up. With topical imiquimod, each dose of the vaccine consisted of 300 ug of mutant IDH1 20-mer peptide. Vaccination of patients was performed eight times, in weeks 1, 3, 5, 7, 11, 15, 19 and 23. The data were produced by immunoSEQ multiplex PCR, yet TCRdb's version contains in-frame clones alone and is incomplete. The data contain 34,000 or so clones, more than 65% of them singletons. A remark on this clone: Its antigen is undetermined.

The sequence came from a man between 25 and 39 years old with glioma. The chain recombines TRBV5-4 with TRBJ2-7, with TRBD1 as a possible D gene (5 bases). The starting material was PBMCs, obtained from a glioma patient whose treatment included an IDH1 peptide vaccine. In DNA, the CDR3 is TGTGCCAGCAGCTTGGGACAGTCCTACGAGCAGTACTTC. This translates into CASSLGQSYEQYF.